A few counts support the clone carrying this T cell receptor beta chain. Its cognate antigen is unknown. This table comes from immunoSEQ multiplex PCR, and its TCRdb copy is limited to in-frame clones, with some not included. Of more than 2,000 clones listed, 70% to 85% were seen once; the top ten hold 5.3%. In germline, CDR1 is SGHRS, CDR2 YFSETQ. With 8 bases clipped from V and 3 bases from J, the junction kept 5 bases outside the gene matches. This CDR3 comprises 14 residues. This specimen belongs to a study of T cells and copy number aberrations in small-cell lung cancer. Study-wide points: Sequencing artifacts are a known risk, since all specimens were formalin-fixed paraffin-embedded.

The specimen was normal tissue next to the tumor. This sequence was found in a woman in her forties or fifties with small cell lung cancer. This chain uses TRBV5-1 with TRBJ2-3, with TRBD2 matching 11 bases. The CDR3 nucleotides are TGCGCCAGTAGACTAGCGGGGTATACAGATACGCAGTATTTT. Translating gives CASRLAGYTDTQYF.